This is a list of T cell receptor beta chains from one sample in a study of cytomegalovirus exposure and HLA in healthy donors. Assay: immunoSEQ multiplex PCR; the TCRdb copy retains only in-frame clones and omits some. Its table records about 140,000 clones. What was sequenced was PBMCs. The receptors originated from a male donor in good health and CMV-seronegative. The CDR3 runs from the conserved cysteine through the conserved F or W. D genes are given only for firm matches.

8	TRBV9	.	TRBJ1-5	TGTGCCAGCACCCCATGGAGGTTT	CASTPWRF
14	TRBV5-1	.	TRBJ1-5	TGCGCCAGCAGCTTGGGGGGCACGAATCAGCCCCAGCATTTT	CASSLGGTNQPQHF
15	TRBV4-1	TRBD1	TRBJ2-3	TGCGCCAGCAGCCTTGGGACAGGGGTTGCAGATACGCAGTATTTT	CASSLGTGVADTQYF
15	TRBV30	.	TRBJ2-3	TGTGCCTGGAGTGTGAGTCTCCTAGCCGGAGATACGCAGTATTTT	CAWSVSLLAGDTQYF
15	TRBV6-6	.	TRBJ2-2	TGTGCCACCTTGAGACCGGACTCCGAAACCGGGGAGCTGTTTTTT	CATLRPDSETGELFF
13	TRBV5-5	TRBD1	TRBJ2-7	TGTGCCAGCAGCCGAGGACAGGGAAGCGAGCAGTACTTC	CASSRGQGSEQYF
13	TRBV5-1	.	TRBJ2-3	TGCGCCAGCAGCTTGTCTGGCACAGATACGCAGTATTTT	CASSLSGTDTQYF
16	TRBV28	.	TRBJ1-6	TGTGCCAGCAATCCTCCTGCTGGGCTGCCCGATTCACCCCTCCACTTT	CASNPPAGLPDSPLHF
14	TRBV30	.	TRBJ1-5	TGTGCCTGGAGCACGGGACATATGAATCAGCCCCAGCATTTT	CAWSTGHMNQPQHF
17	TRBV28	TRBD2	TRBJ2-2	TGTGCCAGCAGTGCCCCTAGCGGGGCTAAGAACACCGGGGAGCTGTTTTTT	CASSAPSGAKNTGELFF
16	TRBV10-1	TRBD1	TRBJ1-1	TGCGCCAGCAGTGAGTCGACGGGACAGATGAACACTGAAGCTTTCTTT	CASSESTGQMNTEAFF
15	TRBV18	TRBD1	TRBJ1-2	TGTGCCAGCTCACCAAGTTTGGCAGGGGGCTATGGCTACACCTTC	CASSPSLAGGYGYTF
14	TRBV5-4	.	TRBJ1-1	TGTGCCAGCAGCTTCGGCAGGGAGGACACTGAAGCTTTCTTT	CASSFGREDTEAFF
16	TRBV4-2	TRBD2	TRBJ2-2	TGTGCCAGCAGCCAAGAAGCGGGAGGTGTGACCGGGGAGCTGTTTTTT	CASSQEAGGVTGELFF
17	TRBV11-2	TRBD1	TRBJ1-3	TGTGCCAGCAGCCTATCGGGACAGGCCCTCTCTGGAAACACCATATATTTT	CASSLSGQALSGNTIYF
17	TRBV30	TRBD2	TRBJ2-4	TGTGCCTGGAGCGGCACCCGAATAGCGGGGGGCAAAAACATTCAGTACTTC	CAWSGTRIAGGKNIQYF
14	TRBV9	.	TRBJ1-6	TGTGCCAGCAGCGTAGGACAGTCAAGTTCACCCCTCCACTTT	CASSVGQSSSPLHF
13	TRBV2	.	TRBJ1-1	TGTGCCAGCAAGCGGGAGGGCTCTTACGAAGCTTTCTTT	CASKREGSYEAFF
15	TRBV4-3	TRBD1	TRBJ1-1	TGCGCCAGCAGCCAGGCGACAGGGCGGAACACTGAAGCTTTCTTT	CASSQATGRNTEAFF
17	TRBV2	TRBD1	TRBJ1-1	TGTGCCAGCAGTCCCTTGGACAGGCACTTAGGGAACACTGAAGCTTTCTTT	CASSPLDRHLGNTEAFF
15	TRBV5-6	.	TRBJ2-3	TGTGCCAGCAGCTTTCGGGTGAGGAACACAGATACGCAGTATTTT	CASSFRVRNTDTQYF
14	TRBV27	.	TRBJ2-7	TGTGCCAGCAGCCCACGGCGGGTGAGGTACGAGCAGTACTTC	CASSPRRVRYEQYF
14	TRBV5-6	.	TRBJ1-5	TGTGCCAGCAGCTTTAAAGGCGGAGCTCAGCCCCAGCATTTT	CASSFKGGAQPQHF
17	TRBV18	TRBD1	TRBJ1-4	TGTGCCAGCTCACCAGAGACAGGGGCTGCTTCGGCTGAAAAACTGTTTTTT	CASSPETGAASAEKLFF
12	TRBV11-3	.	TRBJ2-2	TGTGCCAGCAGCCTGAACACCGGGGAGCTGTTTTTT	CASSLNTGELFF
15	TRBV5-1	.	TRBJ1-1	TGCGCCAGCAGCAATGGAGGGGTCCTAAACACTGAAGCTTTCTTT	CASSNGGVLNTEAFF
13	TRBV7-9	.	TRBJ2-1	TGTGCCAGCAGCCCAGGAGGGTCTGGGGAGCAGTTCTTC	CASSPGGSGEQFF
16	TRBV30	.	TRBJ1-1	TGTGCCTGGGTACAGGCGGCAGAGATCATGAACACTGAAGCTTTCTTT	CAWVQAAEIMNTEAFF
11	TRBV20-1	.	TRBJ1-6	TGCAGTGCGGCGCGGGAGGCGCCCCTCCACTTT	CSAAREAPLHF
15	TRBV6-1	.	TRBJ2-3	TGTGCCAGCAGTGAACAGGTCTATAGCACAGATACGCAGTATTTT	CASSEQVYSTDTQYF
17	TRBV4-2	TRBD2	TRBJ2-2	TGTGCCAGCAGCCAAGAGGTCGGCGGGGGTAACACCGGGGAGCTGTTTTTT	CASSQEVGGGNTGELFF
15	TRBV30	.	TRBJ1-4	TGTGCCTGGAGTTCCCCCAGGGTAACTAATGAAAAACTGTTTTTT	CAWSSPRVTNEKLFF
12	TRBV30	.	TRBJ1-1	TGTGCCTGGAATACGGTGAACACTGAAGCTTTCTTT	CAWNTVNTEAFF
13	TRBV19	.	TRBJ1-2	TGTGCCAGTAGTATGGGGGGAGTCTATGGCTACACCTTC	CASSMGGVYGYTF